This TCR beta chain appears in the sequencing data of a study of cytomegalovirus exposure and HLA in healthy donors. Regarding the study as a whole: The CMV antigen specificity of a few CMV-associated chains was confirmed through in vitro analysis. Investigators reported under 200 TCR beta chains as tied to cytomegalovirus.

TCRdb's table, derived via immunoSEQ multiplex PCR, lists solely in-frame clones and lacks some. The sample yields some 180,000 clones, about 81% seen once. In regard to this clone: The antigen is undetermined.

The CDR3 has 16 residues. V shed 3 bases and J shed 0 bases, with 13 bases lying between them. Germline V gene sequence: CDR1 MGHRA, CDR2 YSYEKL. The chain employs TRBV4-1 and TRBJ2-3; a possible D gene is TRBD1 (5 bases). This clonotype was sampled from a woman aged 25 to 39 in good health and CMV-seronegative. Sequencing used PBMCs. CDR3 protein: CASSHRRGSSTDTQYF. CDR3 in DNA: TGCGCCAGCAGCCACCGAAGGGGATCTAGCACAGATACGCAGTATTTT.